This TCR beta chain is from a study of OX40 agonist ivuxolimab in advanced cancers. Study information: Age averaged around 59 years (range about 20 to 80), and 82.7% were male.

Germline CDR1 is MNHNY and CDR2 is SVGAGI (reference sequence). Trimming shortened V by 8 bases and J by 4 bases, and 3 bases separated the two germline ends. CDR3 length equals 10 residues. This clone was recorded only once. The repertoire was sequenced with immunoSEQ multiplex PCR; TCRdb's copy has only in-frame clones and lacks some. The sample yields roughly 48,000 clones, approximately 85% seen once. Any history of autoimmune disease or systemic immunosuppression disqualified patients. The TCR comes from an adult with an advanced solid tumor such as melanoma, head and neck, liver or kidney cancer. The chain combines TRBV6-6 with TRBJ2-1; no firm D call. The specimen comprised CD4+ or CD8+ T cells sorted from blood, sampled in a trial of the OX40 agonist ivuxolimab. CDR3 in DNA: TGTGCCAGCGGATACAATGAGCAGTTCTTC. Residues: CASGYNEQFF.